This entry lists 24 T cell receptor beta chains sequenced from one sample in a study of T cell repertoires in cytomegalovirus infection. These receptors' antigens are unknown. TCRdb used MiXCR to reprocess the reads, holding one entry per CDR3 protein. The sample has roughly 100,000 distinct CDR3 sequences, around 40% seen once. Specimen: CD8+ T cells from cultured PBMCs, collected from culture after CMV antigen stimulation. The source is a human donor in good health (CMV status not recorded). Some clones in this sample may be carry-over from other donors' samples.

The chain carries TRBV4-1 and TRBJ1-1; D is undetermined. The CDR3 is made up of 17 amino acids. Trimming removed 1 base at V and 4 bases at J, with 19 bases between. The germline gives CDR1 MGHRA, CDR2 YSYEKL. CDR3 region: CASSQVIVVRGGTEAFF. CDR3 nucleotide sequence: TGCGCCAGCAGCCAAGTGATAGTAGTGCGGGGAGGCACTGAAGCTTTCTTT.

CDR3 sequence: CASSDGTANTEAFF. The CDR3 nucleotides read TGTGCCAGCAGCGACGGGACAGCGAACACTGAAGCTTTCTTT. V usage is TRBV9 and J usage is TRBJ1-1; 7 positions match TRBD1. Germline lookup yields CDR1 SGDLS and CDR2 YYNGEE. J lost 1 base, V lost 3 bases, and 3 bases had no gene match. The CDR3 sequence is 14 residues long.

The chain combines TRBV6-5 with TRBJ1-1; D is possibly TRBD1 (6 bases). Germline values: CDR1 MNHEY, CDR2 SVGAGI. Deletions cut 2 bases from V and 4 bases from J, with 14 bases between. The CDR3 consists of 15 residues. CDR3 nucleotide sequence: TGTGCCAGCAGTTACCTCGGAGGGGGAGGCACTGAAGCTTTCTTT. Translating gives CASSYLGGGGTEAFF.

The CDR3 sequence: CASSLALDRTYEQFF. CDR3 sequence (DNA): TGTGCCAGCAGCTTAGCTCTGGACAGGACGTATGAGCAGTTCTTC. This chain links TRBV7-9 with TRBJ2-1; 7 nucleotides match TRBD1. There are 15 residues in the CDR3. CDR1 is SEHNR and CDR2 is FQNEAQ in the germline V gene (reference sequence). The ends lost 0 bases at V and 8 bases at J; junction bases unmatched: 7.

The rearrangement joins TRBV9 to TRBJ2-1; D may correspond to TRBD1 or TRBD2 (5 bases each). Trimming pared 4 bases from V and 10 bases from J, leaving 21 bases between. CDR1 is SGDLS and CDR2 is YYNGEE in the germline V gene. CDR3 size: 15 residues. DNA of the CDR3: TGTGCCAGCAGCCTTTCTGGGGCCTCTCGAGGGGAGCAGTTCTTC. It codes for CASSLSGASRGEQFF. The whole variable domain, remainder taken from reference TRBV9 and TRBJ2-1, is DSGVTQTPKHLITATGQRVTLRCSPRSGDLSVYWYQQSLDQGLQFLIQYYNGEERAKGNILERFSAQQFPDLHSELNLSSLELGDSALYFCASSLSGASRGEQFFGPGTRLTVL.

As regards this clonotype: A much more abundant neighbour one base away suggests this may be a read error. The chain carries TRBV7-8 and TRBJ2-7; 9 bases are a match to TRBD1. There are 14 residues in the CDR3. Per germline, CDR1 SGHVS and CDR2 FQNEAQ. CDR3: CAGSPGTGFYEQYF. DNA for the CDR3: TGTGCCGGCAGCCCCGGGACAGGGTTCTACGAGCAGTACTTC.

This clonotype was picked up many times. This rearrangement joins TRBV7-8 to TRBJ2-2; D unresolved. The CDR3 has 12 residues. The V and J ends lost 1 base and 7 bases respectively, with 4 bases between them. Germline V gene lookup returns CDR1 SGHVS and CDR2 FQNEAQ. CDR3 sequence reads: CASSLGDGELFF. DNA for the CDR3: TGTGCCAGCAGCTTAGGAGACGGGGAGCTGTTTTTT.

This chain joins TRBV20-1 and TRBJ1-6; TRBD1 is a possible D gene (5 bases). V was pared by 3 bases and J by 1 base, with 16 bases between. This CDR3 has 17 amino acids. Germline loops: CDR1 DFQATT, CDR2 SNEGSKA (reference sequence). CDR3 protein: CSASNPGIRSYNSPLHF. CDR3 in DNA: TGCAGTGCTAGCAATCCAGGGATTAGGTCCTATAATTCACCCCTCCACTTT.

There are a few counts of this clonotype. V is TRBV19 and J is TRBJ2-1; possibly TRBD1 for D (5 bases). This CDR3 has 13 amino acids. The V gene lost 4 bases and the J gene lost 3 bases, with 7 bases spanning the gap. Germline lookup yields CDR1 LNHDA and CDR2 SQIVND (reference sequence). The DNA of the CDR3 is TGTGCCAGTAGTAAAGACAGCTACAATGAGCAGTTCTTC. Translating gives CASSKDSYNEQFF.

This clonotype occurred many times. V gene TRBV28 combines with J gene TRBJ2-2; weak D call: TRBD1 (8 bases). CDR1 is MDHEN and CDR2 is SYDVKM in the germline V gene. The CDR3 extends over 15 amino acids. V lost 3 bases, J lost 6 bases, and 14 bases lay in between. The CDR3, as DNA: TGTGCCAGCAGTTTTGAACAGGGGGGGGCCGGGGAGCTGTTTTTT. It specifies CASSFEQGGAGELFF.

This chain's CDR3 is CASGQGTEAFF. The CDR3 DNA reads as TGTGCCAGCGGACAGGGCACTGAAGCTTTCTTT. The V and J genes are TRBV7-4 and TRBJ1-1; 8 bases map to TRBD1. Germline values: CDR1 SGHVT, CDR2 SQSDAQ. The CDR3 runs to 11 residues. With 8 bases clipped from V and 4 bases from J, the junction kept 0 bases outside the gene matches.

The genes are TRBV2 and TRBJ2-1; TRBD2 agrees at 9 bases. The V segment lost 4 bases and the J segment 8 bases; nucleotides outside the gene matches: 9. Germline V gene lookup returns CDR1 SNHLY and CDR2 FYNNEI. The CDR3 length is 15 residues. The DNA for the CDR3 is TGTGCCAGCAGTGGTCCGAGCGGGGGGAGGGATGAGCAGTTCTTC. This sequence encodes CASSGPSGGRDEQFF.

The chain is built from TRBV18 and TRBJ2-3, with a possible D match to TRBD1 (6 bases). Germline V gene data show CDR1 as KGHSH and CDR2 as LQKENI. The length of the CDR3 is 16 residues. Trimming left V 5 bases short and J 2 bases short, with 17 bases between. The CDR3 nucleotides read TGTGCCAGCTCATCGGATACAGGGTTTTACACAGATACGCAGTATTTT. Its protein is CASSSDTGFYTDTQYF.

The rearrangement uses TRBV7-2 and TRBJ2-1; D might be TRBD1 (6 bases). CDR3 length equals 15 residues. Germline V gene sequence: CDR1 SGHTA, CDR2 FQGNSA. Trimming stripped 7 bases from V and 4 bases from J, with 17 bases between. Here the CDR3 DNA reads TGTGCCAGCACCTTGTACCCGACAGGTTACAATGAGCAGTTCTTC. Encoded protein: CASTLYPTGYNEQFF.

This clonotype was detected many times. The chain links TRBV27 to TRBJ1-2, with D possibly TRBD1 on 6 matching bases. The CDR3 loop spans 18 amino acids. Trimming removed 1 base from V and 1 base from J, with 19 bases in between. Germline CDR1 MNHEY, CDR2 SMNVEV (reference sequence). This CDR3 is CASSLYGPGQGFNYGYTF. The CDR3 DNA reads TGTGCCAGCAGTTTATATGGGCCCGGGCAGGGGTTTAACTATGGCTACACCTTC.

V gene TRBV29-1 combines with J gene TRBJ2-1; 14 bases fit TRBD2. This CDR3 has 18 amino acids. Germline lookup yields CDR1 SQVTM and CDR2 ANQGSEA. The ends lost 6 bases at V and 0 bases at J; junction bases unmatched: 10. The CDR3 nucleotides are TGCAGCGTGGATGGACTAGCGGGGGGCGCGAGCTCCTACAATGAGCAGTTCTTC. Translation gives CSVDGLAGGASSYNEQFF.

The rearrangement uses TRBV5-4 and TRBJ1-1, with 11 bases matching TRBD1. J gave up 5 bases and V 6 bases, and 6 bases lay outside the gene matches. The germline V gene has CDR1 SGHNT and CDR2 YYREEE (reference sequence). The length of the CDR3 is 14 residues. In DNA form, the CDR3 reads TGTGCCAGCACCGGACAGGGGGCTGGGACTGAAGCTTTCTTT. Protein product: CASTGQGAGTEAFF.

The V call is TRBV10-3, the J call TRBJ1-1, with TRBD1 as a possible D gene (5 bases). CDR3 length equals 13 residues. Germline CDR1 reads ENHRY; CDR2 reads SYGVKD. Trimming pared 4 bases from V and 5 bases from J, leaving 11 bases between. The CDR3 here is CAISAPGGTEAFF. The DNA of the CDR3 is TGTGCCATCAGTGCCCCGGGGGGGACTGAAGCTTTCTTT.

The chain links TRBV12-3 or TRBV12-4 to TRBJ2-1; TRBD2 aligns across 11 bases. CDR3 length: 15 residues. Trimming at V came to 4 bases and at J to 4 bases, leaving 3 bases not matched to a gene. CDR3 DNA: TGTGCCAGCAGTTATCTAGCGGGGGGTTACAATGAGCAGTTCTTC. This encodes CASSYLAGGYNEQFF.

This clonotype was picked up many times. This chain connects TRBV20-1 to TRBJ2-1; no clear D gene. This CDR3 spans 15 amino acids. Germline loops: CDR1 DFQATT, CDR2 SNEGSKA (reference sequence). V was shortened by 3 bases and J by 0 bases, with 12 bases between the two germline ends. The chain's CDR3 is CSASRVLSSYNEQFF. CDR3 sequence (DNA): TGCAGTGCTAGTCGAGTTCTTAGCTCCTACAATGAGCAGTTCTTC.

A few counts support this clonotype. The rearrangement links TRBV12-3 or TRBV12-4 to TRBJ1-5; no clear D gene. V dropped 6 bases and J dropped 0 bases, with 6 bases sitting between them. The CDR3 spans 13 residues. The CDR3 sequence: CASSPSSNQPQHF. CDR3 sequence (DNA): TGTGCCAGCAGCCCCTCTAGCAATCAGCCCCAGCATTTT.

V is TRBV12-3 or TRBV12-4 and J is TRBJ2-1, with D perhaps matching TRBD2 (6 bases). CDR3 length equals 18 residues. Trimming removed 1 base at V and 5 bases at J, with 21 bases between. The CDR3 bases are TGTGCCAGCAGTTTAGGACTCGTGGCGGGCGGGATAGACAATGAGCAGTTCTTC. Its protein product is CASSLGLVAGGIDNEQFF.

The sample holds a few counts of this clonotype. The chain uses TRBV4-1 and TRBJ2-1; unclear D gene. The CDR3 has 13 residues. V lost 4 bases and J lost 3, with 7 bases in between. From germline, CDR1 is MGHRA and CDR2 YSYEKL. CDR3 nucleotides: TGCGCCAGCAGCCCAGACAACTACAATGAGCAGTTCTTC. Protein sequence: CASSPDNYNEQFF.

This clonotype was counted only a few times. The V call is TRBV12-3 or TRBV12-4, the J call TRBJ2-1; D might be TRBD2 (6 bases). V lost 4 bases and J 0 bases, leaving 13 bases between the germline ends. The length of the CDR3 is 16 residues. The CDR3 loop is CASSSGTLSSYNEQFF. The CDR3 DNA sequence: TGTGCCAGCAGTTCTGGGACTCTAAGCTCCTACAATGAGCAGTTCTTC.